The rows below give T cell receptor beta chains drawn from one sample of a study of early T cells in non-severe SARS-CoV-2 infection. Each CDR3 protein is one row after TCRdb ran MiXCR on the 5' RACE reads. This table has about 45,000 distinct CDR3 sequences, more than 9% appearing once. The sample taken for sequencing was whole blood. These receptors all come from an adult who was a healthcare worker with PCR-confirmed SARS-CoV-2 infection or an uninfected control (not recorded which). The CDR3 runs from the conserved cysteine through the conserved F or W. A D gene is named only where the DNA matches it firmly. Clone size appears in some rows only: once, few, many, or a class for an expanded clone.

d_call: TRBD1; j_call: TRBJ1-1; clone_size: medium-sized; v_call: TRBV6-6; cdr3_aa: CASTYRDSHTEAFF; cdr3_nt: TGTGCCAGCACATACCGGGACAGCCACACTGAAGCTTTCTTT
d_call: TRBD2; j_call: TRBJ2-7; clone_size: many; v_call: TRBV7-2; cdr3_aa: CASSLELAGAYEQYF; cdr3_nt: TGTGCCAGCAGCTTAGAACTAGCGGGAGCTTACGAGCAGTACTTC
d_call: -; j_call: TRBJ2-7; clone_size: -; v_call: TRBV27; cdr3_aa: CASSLSPYEQYF; cdr3_nt: TGTGCCAGCAGTTTATCCCCCTACGAGCAGTACTTC
d_call: -; j_call: TRBJ1-1; clone_size: -; v_call: TRBV6-2/TRBV6-3; cdr3_aa: CASSWDPDTEAFF; cdr3_nt: TGTGCCAGCAGTTGGGACCCAGACACTGAAGCTTTCTTT
d_call: TRBD2; j_call: TRBJ2-5; clone_size: many; v_call: TRBV4-3; cdr3_aa: CASSPGLAGAYQETQYF; cdr3_nt: TGCGCCAGCAGTCCCGGACTAGCGGGGGCCTACCAAGAGACCCAGTACTTC
d_call: -; j_call: TRBJ1-1; clone_size: -; v_call: TRBV20-1; cdr3_aa: CSARGTNTEAFF; cdr3_nt: TGCAGTGCCAGGGGAACGAACACTGAAGCTTTCTTT
d_call: -; j_call: TRBJ1-6; clone_size: few; v_call: TRBV14; cdr3_aa: CASSRRDLNNSPLHF; cdr3_nt: TGTGCCAGCAGCCGAAGAGACCTGAATAATTCACCCCTCCACTTT
d_call: -; j_call: TRBJ2-7; clone_size: many; v_call: TRBV20-1; cdr3_aa: CSARADRHYEQYF; cdr3_nt: TGCAGTGCTAGAGCGGACAGACACTACGAGCAGTACTTC
d_call: -; j_call: TRBJ2-7; clone_size: -; v_call: TRBV6-2/TRBV6-3; cdr3_aa: CASSYSTQHHYEQYF; cdr3_nt: TGTGCCAGCAGTTACTCGACTCAGCATCACTACGAGCAGTACTTC
d_call: TRBD2; j_call: TRBJ2-2; clone_size: -; v_call: TRBV20-1; cdr3_aa: CSARDRLAGVNTGELFF; cdr3_nt: TGCAGTGCTAGAGATCGACTAGCGGGAGTTAACACCGGGGAGCTGTTTTTT
d_call: -; j_call: TRBJ2-5; clone_size: many; v_call: TRBV2; cdr3_aa: CASSRGQETQYF; cdr3_nt: TGTGCCAGCAGTAGGGGACAAGAGACCCAGTACTTC
d_call: -; j_call: TRBJ2-3; clone_size: many; v_call: TRBV28; cdr3_aa: CASSHGTNPDTQYF; cdr3_nt: TGTGCCAGCAGCCACGGGACGAATCCAGATACGCAGTATTTT
d_call: TRBD2; j_call: TRBJ2-1; clone_size: few; v_call: TRBV12-3/TRBV12-4; cdr3_aa: CASTLAGGRNEQFF; cdr3_nt: TGTGCCTCAACCCTTGCGGGAGGGCGGAATGAGCAGTTCTTC
d_call: -; j_call: TRBJ2-4; clone_size: many; v_call: TRBV20-1; cdr3_aa: CSAVDQRVAKNIQYF; cdr3_nt: TGCAGTGCTGTGGATCAAAGGGTAGCCAAAAACATTCAGTACTTC
d_call: TRBD2; j_call: TRBJ2-3; clone_size: many; v_call: TRBV19; cdr3_aa: CASTPGLAGGVDTQYF; cdr3_nt: TGTGCCAGTACCCCCGGACTAGCCGGGGGCGTAGATACGCAGTATTTT
d_call: -; j_call: TRBJ2-3; clone_size: many; v_call: TRBV7-8; cdr3_aa: CASSLQTGGADTQYF; cdr3_nt: TGTGCCAGCAGCTTACAAACGGGTGGGGCAGATACGCAGTATTTT
d_call: -; j_call: TRBJ1-1; clone_size: many; v_call: TRBV7-9; cdr3_aa: CASTLSGGTEAFF; cdr3_nt: TGTGCCAGCACCCTCTCTGGCGGCACTGAAGCTTTCTTT
d_call: TRBD2; j_call: TRBJ2-7; clone_size: many; v_call: TRBV3-1; cdr3_aa: CASSQEGLAGADSYEQYF; cdr3_nt: TGTGCCAGCAGCCAAGAGGGACTAGCGGGAGCTGACTCCTACGAGCAGTACTTC
d_call: -; j_call: TRBJ2-2; clone_size: few; v_call: TRBV29-1; cdr3_aa: CSVAQGSANTGELFF; cdr3_nt: TGCAGCGTCGCTCAGGGTTCCGCGAACACCGGGGAGCTGTTTTTT
d_call: -; j_call: TRBJ1-1; clone_size: many; v_call: TRBV4-2; cdr3_aa: CASSQGEVGSWGMNTEAFF; cdr3_nt: TGTGCCAGCAGCCAAGGCGAAGTGGGGAGCTGGGGAATGAACACTGAAGCTTTCTTT
d_call: -; j_call: TRBJ2-7; clone_size: -; v_call: TRBV28; cdr3_aa: CASSDRIYEQYF; cdr3_nt: TGTGCCAGCAGTGACCGGATCTACGAGCAGTACTTC
d_call: -; j_call: TRBJ2-3; clone_size: few; v_call: TRBV29-1; cdr3_aa: CSVEKSTDTQYF; cdr3_nt: TGCAGCGTTGAAAAGAGCACAGATACGCAGTATTTT
d_call: TRBD1; j_call: TRBJ2-1; clone_size: -; v_call: TRBV7-8; cdr3_aa: CASMRDRVTYNEQSF; cdr3_nt: TGTGCCAGCATGAGGGACAGGGTGACCTACAATGAGCAGTCCTTC
d_call: -; j_call: TRBJ2-3; clone_size: few; v_call: TRBV7-8; cdr3_aa: CASSLRLQITDTQYF; cdr3_nt: TGTGCCAGCAGCTTAAGACTACAAATCACAGATACGCAGTATTTT
d_call: -; j_call: TRBJ2-5; clone_size: many; v_call: TRBV5-1; cdr3_aa: CASSLDGRRKTQYF; cdr3_nt: TGCGCCAGCAGCTTGGACGGGAGAAGGAAGACCCAGTACTTC
d_call: -; j_call: TRBJ1-1; clone_size: medium-sized; v_call: TRBV12-3/TRBV12-4; cdr3_aa: CASSLATMNTEAFF; cdr3_nt: TGTGCCAGCAGTTTAGCGACAATGAACACTGAAGCTTTCTTT
d_call: -; j_call: TRBJ2-4; clone_size: -; v_call: TRBV7-9; cdr3_aa: CASSLGGTNIQYF; cdr3_nt: TGTGCCAGCAGCTTAGGGGGGACAAACATTCAGTACTTC